The clone carrying this TCR beta chain was seen a few times. Its antigen is unidentified. This sample is drawn from a study of early T cells in non-severe SARS-CoV-2 infection. Study-wide background: Sequenced bulk RNA came from whole blood that was unsorted, and chains were unpaired. Whole-study findings and limits: Clonotype matching in VDJdb favored anti-spike CD8 responses and did not capture private and CD4 specificities.

The germline V gene has CDR1 SGHTA and CDR2 FQGTGA. V was trimmed by 4 bases and J by 8 bases, leaving 8 bases between them. The CDR3 spans 12 residues. Researchers attached unique molecular identifiers to individual cDNA molecules. TCRdb used MiXCR to reprocess the 5' RACE reads, holding one entry per CDR3 protein. The data contain roughly 43,000 distinct CDR3 sequences, less than 30% of them seen just once; the ten biggest clones take up 4.6%. The chain carries TRBV7-3 and TRBJ2-2; D is uncertain. This sequence was found in an adult who was a healthcare worker with PCR-confirmed SARS-CoV-2 infection or an uninfected control (not recorded which). Sequenced here: whole blood, sampled at baseline. CDR3 DNA sequence: TGTGCCAGCAGCTCCGACTTGGGGGAGCTGTTTTTT. It translates to CASSSDLGELFF.